Reported below is one T cell receptor beta chain. This entry belongs to a study of blood T cell repertoires in COVID-19. Study details: T cells, B-cell-depleted T cells, or PBMCs supplied cDNA or gDNA.

Methods used by the authors: Reference gene primer amplification gave nucleated cell count estimates. TCRdb keeps only in-frame clones here, not all; method: immunoSEQ multiplex PCR. The V and J calls and clone size were taken over from that table, and D and trimming were inferred from the DNA. This sample carries about 130,000 clones, nearly 70% of them seen once, and the ten largest clones take less than 2.5%. From germline, CDR1 is SGDLS and CDR2 YYNGEE. Trimming left V 0 bases short and J 5 bases short, with 18 bases between. The CDR3 spans 16 residues. The source material was peripheral blood. The chain joins TRBV9 to TRBJ2-7; TRBD1 is a possible D gene (5 bases). The receptor was derived from a woman between 65 and 79 years old with acute or convalescent COVID-19. Here the CDR3 DNA reads TGTGCCAGCAGCGTAGGTGTAGCCCCAGGGTCGGACGAGCAGTACTTC. It yields the protein CASSVGVAPGSDEQYF.